This passage covers 11 T cell receptor beta chains from one sample sequenced in a study of blood T cells in healthy people across ages. A second 7 to 11 cycle PCR used barcoded and J-beta primers. MiXCR was run by TCRdb on the 5' RACE reads, yielding one entry per CDR3 protein. Of nearly 800,000 distinct CDR3 sequences detected, around 50% appear once; the ten largest clones hold more than 25%. Sequenced input: blood. These receptors originate from a man aged 40-50 years in good health.

The gene calls are TRBV20-1 and TRBJ2-7; perhaps TRBD1 as D (6 bases). Between the trimmed V and J ends, which lost 3 bases and 1 base, there was a span of 13 bases. Per germline, CDR1 DFQATT and CDR2 SNEGSKA (reference sequence). The CDR3 length is 14 residues. CDR3 region: CSARATGRSYEQYF. In DNA, the CDR3 is TGCAGTGCTAGGGCGACAGGACGATCCTACGAGCAGTACTTC.

This clonotype was seen a handful of times. The chain couples TRBV29-1 to TRBJ2-7; D gene unclear. CDR3 length: 13 residues. Germline loops: CDR1 SQVTM, CDR2 ANQGSEA. V was pared by 0 bases and J by 7 bases, with 13 bases between. In nucleotides, the CDR3 is TGCAGCGTTGAAGATCTGATACGTGCGGAGCAGTACTTC. The encoded protein is CSVEDLIRAEQYF.

This clonotype was detected a few times. The chain links TRBV4-3 to TRBJ2-2, with TRBD1 as a possible D gene (6 bases). Germline CDR1 LGHNA, CDR2 YSLEER. This CDR3 contains 16 residues. V was clipped by 0 bases and J by 3 bases, with 11 bases between them. The CDR3 loop reads CASSQEQGLDTGELFF. Here the CDR3 DNA reads TGCGCCAGCAGCCAAGAACAGGGTTTGGACACCGGGGAGCTGTTTTTT.

This clonotype has just a few counts. The V gene is TRBV20-1, the J gene TRBJ2-5, with 9 positions matching TRBD2. V was clipped by 0 bases and J by 11 bases; unmatched bases: 10. The CDR3 covers 14 residues. In germline, CDR1 is DFQATT, CDR2 SNEGSKA (reference sequence). CDR3 DNA: TGCAGTGCTAGAGAGGGTTGGACTAGCGATGAGCAGTACTTC. This gives the protein CSAREGWTSDEQYF.

The chain recombines TRBV27 with TRBJ1-4, with D hard to call. The CDR3 is 18 residues long. Trimming took off 6 bases at V and 0 bases at J, with 20 bases between the two ends. From germline, CDR1 is MNHEY and CDR2 SMNVEV (reference sequence). DNA for the CDR3: TGTGCCAGCAGGGCGAGGTCAGAACCAGCAACAACTAATGAAAAACTGTTTTTT. This gives the protein CASRARSEPATTNEKLFF. Complete variable domain (other parts from reference TRBV27 and TRBJ1-4): EAQVTQNPRYLITVTGKKLTVTCSQNMNHEYMSWYRQDPGLGLRQIYYSMNVEVTDKGDVPEGYKVSRKEKRNFPLILESPSPNQTSLYFCASRARSEPATTNEKLFFGSGTQLSVL.

The chain combines TRBV6-5 with TRBJ2-3, with D perhaps matching TRBD2 (6 bases). This CDR3 spans 16 amino acids. The ends were cut back, 5 bases at V and 1 base at J, with 16 bases in the middle. CDR1 is MNHEY and CDR2 is SVGAGI in the germline V gene. CDR3 sequence (DNA): TGTGCCAGCAGTCAGGATAGCGGAGCCCGCACAGATACGCAGTATTTT. This gives the protein CASSQDSGARTDTQYF.

The chain is built from TRBV7-8 and TRBJ1-1; D remains unclear. The CDR3 totals 12 residues. V dropped 0 bases and J dropped 8 bases, with 7 bases sitting between them. CDR1 and CDR2 (germline): SGHVS, FQNEAQ. CDR3 bases: TGTGCCAGCAGCTTAGCTGCCAAAGAAGCTTTCTTT. Its translation: CASSLAAKEAFF.

The sample holds a few counts of this clonotype. The V call is TRBV7-9, the J call TRBJ2-7, with 7 bases identical to TRBD1. The CDR3 loop spans 12 amino acids. Germline CDR1 SEHNR, CDR2 FQNEAQ (reference sequence). Trimming removed 4 bases from V and 6 bases from J; junction bases left unmatched: 3. The CDR3 here is CASSWDSAEQYF. CDR3 nucleotide sequence: TGTGCCAGCAGCTGGGACAGCGCCGAGCAGTACTTC.

In DNA form, the CDR3 reads TGCAGTGCTATACAGGGGGCACGCTCCTACGAGCAGTACTTC. It yields the protein CSAIQGARSYEQYF. The gene calls are TRBV20-1 and TRBJ2-7, with TRBD1 matching 9 bases. The J segment lost 0 bases and the V segment lost 4 bases, leaving 4 bases of the junction unmatched. The CDR3 spans 14 residues. Looked up from germline, CDR1 is DFQATT and CDR2 is SNEGSKA (reference sequence).

This clonotype was observed at least ten times. This rearrangement joins TRBV28 to TRBJ1-4; D gene ambiguous. CDR3 size: 12 residues. Germline V CDR1 and CDR2: MDHEN, SYDVKM. Trimming stripped 6 bases from V and 4 bases from J, with 6 bases between. The CDR3 region has the DNA TGTGCCAGCAGACGGTATAATGAAAAACTGTTTTTT. Translation: CASRRYNEKLFF.

The rearrangement uses TRBV7-9 and TRBJ1-6, with a tentative D call TRBD1 (6 bases). CDR3 size: 16 residues. V was shortened by 1 base and J by 3 bases, with 10 bases between the two germline ends. Per the germline V gene, CDR1 is SEHNR and CDR2 is FQNEAQ (reference sequence). CDR3 loop: CASSLEGGIYNSPLHF. Here the CDR3 DNA reads TGTGCCAGCAGCTTAGAGGGGGGGATCTATAATTCACCCCTCCACTTT.